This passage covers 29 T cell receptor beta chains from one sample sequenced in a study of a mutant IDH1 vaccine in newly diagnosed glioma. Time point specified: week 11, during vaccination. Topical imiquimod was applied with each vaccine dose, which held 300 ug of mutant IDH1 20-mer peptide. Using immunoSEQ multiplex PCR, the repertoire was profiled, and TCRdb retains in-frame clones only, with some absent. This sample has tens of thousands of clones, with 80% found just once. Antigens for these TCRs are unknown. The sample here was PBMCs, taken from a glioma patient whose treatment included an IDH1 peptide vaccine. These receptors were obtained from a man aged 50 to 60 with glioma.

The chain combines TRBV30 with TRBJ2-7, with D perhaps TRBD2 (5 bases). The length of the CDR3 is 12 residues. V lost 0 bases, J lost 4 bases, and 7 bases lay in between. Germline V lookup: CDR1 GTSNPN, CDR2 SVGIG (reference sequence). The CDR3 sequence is CAWSVEGYEQYF. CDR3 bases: TGTGCCTGGAGTGTCGAGGGTTACGAGCAGTACTTC.

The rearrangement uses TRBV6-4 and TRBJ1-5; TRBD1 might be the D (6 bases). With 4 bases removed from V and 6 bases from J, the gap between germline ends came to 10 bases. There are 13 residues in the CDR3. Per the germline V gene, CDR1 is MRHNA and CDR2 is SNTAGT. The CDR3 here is CASSAGATQPQHF. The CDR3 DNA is TGTGCCAGCAGTGCAGGGGCTACTCAGCCCCAGCATTTT.

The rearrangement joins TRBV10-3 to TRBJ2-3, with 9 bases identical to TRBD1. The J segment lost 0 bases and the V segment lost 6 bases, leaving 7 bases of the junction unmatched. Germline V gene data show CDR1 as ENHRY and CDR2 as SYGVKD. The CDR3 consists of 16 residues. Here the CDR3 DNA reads TGTGCCATCAGCGACACGGACAGGGGCAGCACAGATACGCAGTATTTT. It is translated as CAISDTDRGSTDTQYF.

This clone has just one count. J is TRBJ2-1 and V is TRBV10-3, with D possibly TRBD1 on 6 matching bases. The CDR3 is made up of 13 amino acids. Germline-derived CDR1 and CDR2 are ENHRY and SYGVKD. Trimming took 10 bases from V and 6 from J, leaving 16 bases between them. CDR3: CATSGQLSNEQFF. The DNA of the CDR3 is TGTGCCACCTCCGGACAGCTGAGCAATGAGCAGTTCTTC.

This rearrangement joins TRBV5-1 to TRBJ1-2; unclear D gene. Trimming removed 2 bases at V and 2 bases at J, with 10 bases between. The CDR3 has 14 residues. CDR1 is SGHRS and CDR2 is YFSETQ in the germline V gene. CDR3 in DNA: TGCGCCAGCAGCTTCTACGGAGCAAACTATGGCTACACCTTC. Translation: CASSFYGANYGYTF. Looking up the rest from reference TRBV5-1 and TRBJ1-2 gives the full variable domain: KAGVTQTPRYLIKTRGQQVTLSCSPISGHRSVSWYQQTPGQGLQFLFEYFSETQRNKGNFPGRFSGRQFSNSRSEMNVSTLELGDSALYLCASSFYGANYGYTFGSGTRLTVV.

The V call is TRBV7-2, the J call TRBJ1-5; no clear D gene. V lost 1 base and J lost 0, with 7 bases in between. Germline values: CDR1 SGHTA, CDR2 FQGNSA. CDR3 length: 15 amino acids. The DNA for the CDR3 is TGTGCCAGCAGCTTAGTAACGACTAGCAATCAGCCCCAGCATTTT. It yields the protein CASSLVTTSNQPQHF.

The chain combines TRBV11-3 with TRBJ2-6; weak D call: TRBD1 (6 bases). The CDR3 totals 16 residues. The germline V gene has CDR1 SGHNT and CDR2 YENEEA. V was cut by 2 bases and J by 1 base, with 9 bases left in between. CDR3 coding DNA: TGTGCCAGCAGCTTACAGGGGCCGTCTGGGGCCAACGTCCTGACTTTC. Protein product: CASSLQGPSGANVLTF. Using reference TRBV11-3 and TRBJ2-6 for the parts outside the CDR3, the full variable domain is EAGVVQSPRYKIIEKKQPVAFWCNPISGHNTLYWYLQNLGQGPELLIRYENEEAVDDSQLPKDRFSAERLKGVDSTLKIQPAELGDSAVYLCASSLQGPSGANVLTFGAGSRLTVL.

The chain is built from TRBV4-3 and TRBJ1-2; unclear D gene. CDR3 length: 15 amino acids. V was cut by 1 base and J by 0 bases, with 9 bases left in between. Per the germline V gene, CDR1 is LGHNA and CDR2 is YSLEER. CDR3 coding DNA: TGCGCCAGCAGCCAAGCTCCCAGCTCTAACTATGGCTACACCTTC. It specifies CASSQAPSSNYGYTF.

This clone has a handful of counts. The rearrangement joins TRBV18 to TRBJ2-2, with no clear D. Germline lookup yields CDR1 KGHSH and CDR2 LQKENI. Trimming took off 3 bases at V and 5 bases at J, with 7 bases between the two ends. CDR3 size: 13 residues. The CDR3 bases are TGTGCCAGCTCACCGGAAACTACCGGGGAGCTGTTTTTT. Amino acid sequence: CASSPETTGELFF. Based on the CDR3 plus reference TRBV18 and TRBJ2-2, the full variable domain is NAGVMQNPRHLVRRRGQEARLRCSPMKGHSHVYWYRQLPEEGLKFMVYLQKENIIDESGMPKERFSAEFPKEGPSILRIQQVVRGDSAAYFCASSPETTGELFFGEGSRLTVL.

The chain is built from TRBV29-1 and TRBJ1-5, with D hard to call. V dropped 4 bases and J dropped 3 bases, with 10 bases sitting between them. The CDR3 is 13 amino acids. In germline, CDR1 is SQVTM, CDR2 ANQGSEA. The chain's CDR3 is CSVVMANNQPQHF. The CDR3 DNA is TGCAGCGTTGTTATGGCGAACAATCAGCCCCAGCATTTT.

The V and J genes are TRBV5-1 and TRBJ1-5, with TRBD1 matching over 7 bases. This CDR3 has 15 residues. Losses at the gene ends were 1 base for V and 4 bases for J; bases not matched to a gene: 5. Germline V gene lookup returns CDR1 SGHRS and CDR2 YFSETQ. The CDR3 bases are TGCGCCAGCAGCTTGTCGCCAGGGGGAAATCAGCCCCAGCATTTT. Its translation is CASSLSPGGNQPQHF.

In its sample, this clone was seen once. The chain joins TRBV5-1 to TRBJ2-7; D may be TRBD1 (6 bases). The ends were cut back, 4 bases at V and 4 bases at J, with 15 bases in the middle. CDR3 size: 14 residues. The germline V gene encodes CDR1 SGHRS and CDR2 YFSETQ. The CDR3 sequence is CASSPGQNGYEQYF. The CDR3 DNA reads TGCGCCAGCAGCCCCGGACAGAATGGGTACGAGCAGTACTTC.

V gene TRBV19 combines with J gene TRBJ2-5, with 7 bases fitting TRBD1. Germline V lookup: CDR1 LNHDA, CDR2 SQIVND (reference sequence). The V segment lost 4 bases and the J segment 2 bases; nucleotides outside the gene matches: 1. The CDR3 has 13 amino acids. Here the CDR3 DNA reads TGTGCCAGTAGTAGGGGACAGCAAGAGACCCAGTACTTC. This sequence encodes CASSRGQQETQYF.

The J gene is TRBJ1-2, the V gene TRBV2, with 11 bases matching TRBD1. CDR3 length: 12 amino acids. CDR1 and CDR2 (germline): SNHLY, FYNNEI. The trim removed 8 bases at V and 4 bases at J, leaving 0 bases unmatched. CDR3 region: CASGTGGYGYTF. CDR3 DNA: TGTGCCAGCGGGACAGGGGGCTATGGCTACACCTTC.

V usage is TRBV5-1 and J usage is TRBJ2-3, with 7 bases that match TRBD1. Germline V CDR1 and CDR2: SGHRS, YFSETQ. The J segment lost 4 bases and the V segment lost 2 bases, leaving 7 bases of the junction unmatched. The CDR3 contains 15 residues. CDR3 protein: CASSFGQGVADTQYF. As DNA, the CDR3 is TGCGCCAGCAGCTTTGGGCAGGGGGTCGCAGATACGCAGTATTTT.

The CDR3 nucleotides read TGTGCCAGCAGCTTAGGTGGGCCGGATACGCAGTATTTT. Its translation is CASSLGGPDTQYF. The gene calls are TRBV7-8 and TRBJ2-3; D is uncertain. This CDR3 is 13 amino acids long. The V end lost 1 base, the J end lost 6 bases, and 8 bases lay between the germline ends. In germline, CDR1 is SGHVS, CDR2 FQNEAQ.

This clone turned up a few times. The CDR3 loop reads CASSRDRGGEAFF. CDR3 sequence (DNA): TGTGCCAGCAGCCGCGACCGGGGGGGGGAAGCTTTCTTT. This chain links TRBV11-3 with TRBJ1-1, with D perhaps TRBD1 (5 bases). This CDR3 has 13 amino acids. Germline V lookup: CDR1 SGHNT, CDR2 YENEEA. V lost 5 bases to trimming and J lost 8 bases, with 15 bases between them.

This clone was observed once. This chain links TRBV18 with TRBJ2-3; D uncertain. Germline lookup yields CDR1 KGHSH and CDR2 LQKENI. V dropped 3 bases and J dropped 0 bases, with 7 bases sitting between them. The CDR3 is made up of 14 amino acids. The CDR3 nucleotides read TGTGCCAGCTCACCGAGACAAAGCACAGATACGCAGTATTTT. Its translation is CASSPRQSTDTQYF.

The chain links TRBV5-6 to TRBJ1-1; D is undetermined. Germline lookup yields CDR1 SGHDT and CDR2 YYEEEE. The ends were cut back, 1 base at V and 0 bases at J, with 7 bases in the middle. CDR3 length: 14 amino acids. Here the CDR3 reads CASSLSQLNTEAFF. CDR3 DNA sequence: TGTGCCAGCAGCTTGAGTCAGTTGAACACTGAAGCTTTCTTT.

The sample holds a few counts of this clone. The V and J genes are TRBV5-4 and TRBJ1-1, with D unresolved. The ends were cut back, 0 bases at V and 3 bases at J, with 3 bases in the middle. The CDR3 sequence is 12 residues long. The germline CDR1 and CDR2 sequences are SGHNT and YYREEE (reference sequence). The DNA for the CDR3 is TGTGCCAGCAGCTTGGAGGACACTGAAGCTTTCTTT. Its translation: CASSLEDTEAFF.

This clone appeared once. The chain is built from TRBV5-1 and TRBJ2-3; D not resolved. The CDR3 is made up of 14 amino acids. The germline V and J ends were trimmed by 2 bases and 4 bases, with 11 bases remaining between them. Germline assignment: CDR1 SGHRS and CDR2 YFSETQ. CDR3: CASSLFSYPDTQYF. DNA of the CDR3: TGCGCCAGCAGCTTATTTAGCTACCCAGATACGCAGTATTTT.

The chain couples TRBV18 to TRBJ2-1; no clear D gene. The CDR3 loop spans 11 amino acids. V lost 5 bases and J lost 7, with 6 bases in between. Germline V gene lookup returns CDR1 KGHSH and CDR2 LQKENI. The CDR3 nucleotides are TGTGCCAGCTCAACGGGTAATGAGCAGTTCTTC. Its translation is CASSTGNEQFF.

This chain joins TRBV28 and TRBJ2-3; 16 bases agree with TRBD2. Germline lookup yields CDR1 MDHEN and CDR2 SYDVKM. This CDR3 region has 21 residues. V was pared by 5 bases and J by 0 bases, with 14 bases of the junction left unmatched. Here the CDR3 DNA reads TGTGCCAGCAGTACCCCAAGAGGGACTAGCGGGAGGGCCCCGAGCACAGATACGCAGTATTTT. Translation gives CASSTPRGTSGRAPSTDTQYF.

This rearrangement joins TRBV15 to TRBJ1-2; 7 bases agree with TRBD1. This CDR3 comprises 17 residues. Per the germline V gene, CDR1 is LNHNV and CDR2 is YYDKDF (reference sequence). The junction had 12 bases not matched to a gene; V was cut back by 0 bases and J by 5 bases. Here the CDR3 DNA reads TGTGCCACCAGCAGAGAAAAACTGGGACAGCCTCCTTATGGCTACACCTTC. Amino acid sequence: CATSREKLGQPPYGYTF.

The CDR3 nucleotides are TGTGCCAGCAGCCCCGGGACAAGGGCACATAGAGATACGCAGTATTTT. This codes for CASSPGTRAHRDTQYF. The chain employs TRBV7-9 and TRBJ2-3; D is possibly TRBD1 (6 bases). This CDR3 has 16 amino acids. Germline V gene lookup returns CDR1 SEHNR and CDR2 FQNEAQ (reference sequence). Trimming took off 5 bases at V and 5 bases at J, with 20 bases between the two ends.

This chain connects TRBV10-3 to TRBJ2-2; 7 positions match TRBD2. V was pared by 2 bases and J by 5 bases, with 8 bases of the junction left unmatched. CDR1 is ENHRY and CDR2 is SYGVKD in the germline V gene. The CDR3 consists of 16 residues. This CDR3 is CAISEAGGGFTGELFF. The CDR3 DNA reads TGTGCCATCAGTGAGGCTGGCGGGGGATTTACCGGGGAGCTGTTTTTT.

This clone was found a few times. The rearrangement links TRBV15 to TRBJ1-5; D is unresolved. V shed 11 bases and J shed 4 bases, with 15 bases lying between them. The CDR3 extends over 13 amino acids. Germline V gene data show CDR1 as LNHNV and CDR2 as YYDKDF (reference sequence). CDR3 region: CASGVEGNQPQHF. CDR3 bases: TGTGCCTCTGGAGTAGAAGGGAATCAGCCCCAGCATTTT.

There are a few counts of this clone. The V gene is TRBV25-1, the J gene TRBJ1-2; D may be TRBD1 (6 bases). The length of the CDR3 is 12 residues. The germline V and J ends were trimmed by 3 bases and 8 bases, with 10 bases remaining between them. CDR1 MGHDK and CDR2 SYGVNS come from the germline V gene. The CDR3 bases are TGTGCCAGCAGTGATGCGGGGACAGGCTACACCTTC. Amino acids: CASSDAGTGYTF.

The chain's CDR3 is CSVGLAGDNEQFF. The CDR3 coding sequence is TGCAGCGTTGGACTAGCGGGGGACAATGAGCAGTTCTTC. This chain connects TRBV29-1 to TRBJ2-1; 12 bases align to TRBD2. The length of the CDR3 is 13 residues. The junction had 0 bases not matched to a gene; V was cut back by 4 bases and J by 5 bases. Germline lookup yields CDR1 SQVTM and CDR2 ANQGSEA.